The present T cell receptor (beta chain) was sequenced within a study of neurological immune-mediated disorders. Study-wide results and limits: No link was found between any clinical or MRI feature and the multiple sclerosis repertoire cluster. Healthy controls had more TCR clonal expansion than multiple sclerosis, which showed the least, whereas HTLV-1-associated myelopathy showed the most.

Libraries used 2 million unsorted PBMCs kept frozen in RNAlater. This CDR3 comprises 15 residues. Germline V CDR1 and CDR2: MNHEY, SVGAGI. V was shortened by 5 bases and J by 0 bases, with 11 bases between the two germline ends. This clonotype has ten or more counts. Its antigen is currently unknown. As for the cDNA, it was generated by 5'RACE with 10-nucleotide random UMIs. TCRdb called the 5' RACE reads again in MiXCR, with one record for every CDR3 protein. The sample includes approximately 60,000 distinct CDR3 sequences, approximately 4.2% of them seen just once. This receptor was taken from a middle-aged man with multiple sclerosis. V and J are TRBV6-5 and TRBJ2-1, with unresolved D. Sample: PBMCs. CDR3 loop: CASSPPSSSYNEQFF. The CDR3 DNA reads TGTGCCAGCAGTCCCCCGAGTAGCTCCTACAATGAGCAGTTCTTC.